This T cell receptor beta chain was documented in a study of early T cells in non-severe SARS-CoV-2 infection. The germline V and J ends were trimmed by 3 bases and 3 bases, with 9 bases remaining between them. The germline V gene has CDR1 SGDLS and CDR2 YYNGEE. CDR3 length: 13 amino acids. This clonotype occurred many times. MiXCR was run by TCRdb on the 5' RACE reads, yielding one entry per CDR3 protein. This table has 69,000 or so distinct CDR3 sequences, 9.5% appearing once. Input material: whole blood. This sequence was found in an adult who was a healthcare worker with PCR-confirmed SARS-CoV-2 infection or an uninfected control (not recorded which). The chain joins TRBV9 to TRBJ2-5; perhaps TRBD1 as D (6 bases). CDR3 sequence: CASSGQVKETQYF. The CDR3 DNA follows: TGTGCCAGCAGCGGACAGGTTAAAGAGACCCAGTACTTC.